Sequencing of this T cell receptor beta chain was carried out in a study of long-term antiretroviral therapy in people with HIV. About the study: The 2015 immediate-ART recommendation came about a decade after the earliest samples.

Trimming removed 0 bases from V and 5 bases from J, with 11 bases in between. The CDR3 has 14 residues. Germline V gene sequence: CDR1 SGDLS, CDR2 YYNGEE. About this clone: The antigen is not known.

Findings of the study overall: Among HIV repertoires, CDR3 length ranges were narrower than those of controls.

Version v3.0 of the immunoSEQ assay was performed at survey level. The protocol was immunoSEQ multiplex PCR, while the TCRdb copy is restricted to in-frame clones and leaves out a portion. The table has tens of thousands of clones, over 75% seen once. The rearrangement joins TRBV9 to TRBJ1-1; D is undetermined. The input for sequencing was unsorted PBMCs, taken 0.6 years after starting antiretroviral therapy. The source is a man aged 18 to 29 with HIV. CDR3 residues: CASSVVAQSTEAFF. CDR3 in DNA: TGTGCCAGCAGCGTAGTGGCTCAGAGTACTGAAGCTTTCTTT.